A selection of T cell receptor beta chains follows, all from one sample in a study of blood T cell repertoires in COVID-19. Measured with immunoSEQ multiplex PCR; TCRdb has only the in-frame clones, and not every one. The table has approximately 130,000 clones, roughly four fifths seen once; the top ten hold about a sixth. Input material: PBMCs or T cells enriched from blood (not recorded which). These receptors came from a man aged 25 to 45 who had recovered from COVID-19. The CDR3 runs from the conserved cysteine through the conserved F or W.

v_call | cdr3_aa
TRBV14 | CASSQDLAGGFYNEQFF
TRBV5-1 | CASSLERVGTDTQYF
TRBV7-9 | CASSSTQVGTEAFF
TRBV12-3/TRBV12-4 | CASRAQNTEAFF
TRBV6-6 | CASSQQFNQPQHF
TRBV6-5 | CASSSGQEAFF
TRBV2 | CASKKGGQYNEQFF
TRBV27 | CASSPWTSGSFYEQYF
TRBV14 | CASSQPGTTGNTIYF
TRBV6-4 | CASSVSGGADTQYF
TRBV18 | CASSPGGETQYF
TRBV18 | CASSPLGHTSSYNEQFF
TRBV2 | CASNELTGNRNYGYTF
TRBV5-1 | CASSPDRGGGELFF
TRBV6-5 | CASSVLLSEKLFF
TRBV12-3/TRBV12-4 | CASRQGLDEAFF
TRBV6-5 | CASGGIWYNEQFF
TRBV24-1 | CATSETSGSPDEQFF
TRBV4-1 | CASSQELAGPDISYEQYF
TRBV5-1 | CASSLGPAGVQETQYF
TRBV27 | CASSWTGAYNEQFF
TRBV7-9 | CASSPPGSSGSTQYF
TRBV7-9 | CASMLSDEKLFF
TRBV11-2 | CASSLEAGTEAFF
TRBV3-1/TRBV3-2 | CASSLSREPGNTIYF
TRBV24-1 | CATSDSEGVGETQYF
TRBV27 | CASSFGGRASDTQYF
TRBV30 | CAWTLQDRDQETQYF
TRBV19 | CASSSSGGLADTQYF
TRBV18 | CASSPLGTGGRNYGYTF
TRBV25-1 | CASSPGGSNTEAFF
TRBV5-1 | CASSLAGYSNQPQHF
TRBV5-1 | CASSLAPGTGELFF
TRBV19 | CASSIGGTAESYEQYF
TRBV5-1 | CASSLESLAGTDTQYF
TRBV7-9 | CASSLGYSLNTEAFF
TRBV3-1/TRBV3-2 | CASSQEPKGTGYGYTF
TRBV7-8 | CASSFGVGGTPLSYNEQFF
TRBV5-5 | CASSPGLNYEQYF